The 11 T cell receptor beta chains below come from one sample, sequenced in a study of cytomegalovirus exposure and HLA in healthy donors (dated by TCRdb to the late 2010s). Libraries were prepared through the immunoSEQ multiplex PCR assay. For the multiplex PCR, a mixture combining 60 forward primers for TCR Vbeta segments and 13 reverse primers for TCR Jbeta segments was used. What TCRdb holds here is the immuneACCESS table cut down to in-frame rearrangements. Part of the clones is not present; checked against another copy, under half of the missing clones reflect an unresolved V gene, and the others are unexplained. This sample lists roughly 97,000 clones; over 75% were detected once. Roughly 6.2% of the sample is in the top ten clones. Sequenced: PBMCs. The receptors here all came from a man between 60 and 75 years old in good health and CMV-seropositive.

The CDR3 nucleotides are TGCACCGCGTTGATAGGACAGGGAGTGGGCTACGCTTTCTTT. Residues: CTALIGQGVGYAFF. This chain uses TRBV29-1 with TRBJ1-1; 8 nucleotides align to TRBD1. The CDR3 covers 14 residues. Germline values: CDR1 SQVTM, CDR2 ANQGSEA. Based on the CDR3 plus reference TRBV29-1 and TRBJ1-1, the full variable domain is SAVISQKPSRDICQRGTSLTIQCQVDSQVTMMFWYRQQPGQSLTLIATANQGSEATYESGFVIDKFPISRPNLTFSTLTVSNMSPEDSSIYLCTALIGQGVGYAFFGQGTRLTVV.

V usage is TRBV18 and J usage is TRBJ1-2; D unclear. Germline values: CDR1 KGHSH, CDR2 LQKENI. V was cut by 3 bases and J by 8 bases, with 19 bases left in between. The CDR3 consists of 15 residues. Here the CDR3 DNA reads TGTGCCAGCTCACCCCCGGGCGGGGTGAATTCCGGCTACACCTTC. Its protein product is CASSPPGGVNSGYTF.

This rearrangement joins TRBV10-3 to TRBJ2-7, with 7 bases that match TRBD1. This CDR3 comprises 11 residues. The V gene end was trimmed by 10 bases and the J gene end by 6 bases; junction bases not matched to a gene: 6. The V gene's germline CDR1 is ENHRY and CDR2 SYGVKD. CDR3 sequence: CATGQASEQYF. The CDR3 nucleotides are TGTGCCACAGGACAGGCCTCCGAGCAGTACTTC.

The rearrangement uses TRBV6-4 and TRBJ2-3; 8 bases are a match to TRBD1. The CDR3 sequence is 18 residues long. Per the germline V gene, CDR1 is MRHNA and CDR2 is SNTAGT. V lost 5 bases and J lost 2; bases outside the gene matches: 15. CDR3 nucleotides: TGTGCCAGCAGTTCAGGGACAGGCCTTGTAGGGGTCACAGATACGCAGTATTTT. Translated, it gives CASSSGTGLVGVTDTQYF.

V and J are TRBV5-1 and TRBJ2-2; 10 bases are a match to TRBD2. Germline CDR1 SGHRS, CDR2 YFSETQ. V was pared by 7 bases and J by 4 bases, with 7 bases of the junction left unmatched. The CDR3 runs 15 residues. CDR3: CASRQLAGLTGELFF. CDR3 DNA: TGCGCCAGCCGCCAACTAGCGGGGCTCACCGGGGAGCTGTTTTTT. The full variable domain, its missing parts supplied by reference TRBV5-1 and TRBJ2-2, is KAGVTQTPRYLIKTRGQQVTLSCSPISGHRSVSWYQQTPGQGLQFLFEYFSETQRNKGNFPGRFSGRQFSNSRSEMNVSTLELGDSALYLCASRQLAGLTGELFFGEGSRLTVL.

As to this clone: A much bigger clone sits one base away, suggesting this may be a read error. The chain links TRBV5-1 to TRBJ2-1, with a weak D call TRBD2 (5 bases). CDR3 length: 13 residues. Per germline, CDR1 SGHRS and CDR2 YFSETQ. V was trimmed by 0 bases and J by 5 bases, leaving 6 bases between them. CDR3 region: CASSLGLNNEQFF. The DNA of the CDR3 is TGCGCCAGCAGCTTGGGACTAAACAATGAGCAGTTCTTC.

The genes are TRBV29-1 and TRBJ1-5, with a tentative D call TRBD1 (6 bases). The germline V gene has CDR1 SQVTM and CDR2 ANQGSEA. The V end lost 4 bases, the J end lost 4 bases, and 11 bases lay between the germline ends. There are 13 residues in the CDR3. The CDR3 sequence: CSVGGGGNQPQHF. CDR3 in DNA: TGCAGCGTTGGAGGGGGGGGAAATCAGCCCCAGCATTTT.

The chain is built from TRBV9 and TRBJ1-4; unclear D gene. Germline loops: CDR1 SGDLS, CDR2 YYNGEE. V gave up 0 bases and J gave up 8 bases, with 8 bases separating them. The CDR3 length is 13 residues. CDR3 in DNA: TGTGCCAGCAGCGTAGGCGGAAGGGAAAAACTGTTTTTT. Translation: CASSVGGREKLFF.

The rearrangement links TRBV29-1 to TRBJ2-7; the D gene is possibly TRBD1 (5 bases). Germline V gene lookup returns CDR1 SQVTM and CDR2 ANQGSEA. This CDR3 is 14 amino acids long. With 4 bases removed from V and 2 bases from J, the gap between germline ends came to 15 bases. In DNA, the CDR3 is TGCAGCGTTGGGGGCCTGGGCAGGACCTACGAGCAGTACTTC. Translating it yields CSVGGLGRTYEQYF.

This chain uses TRBV28 with TRBJ1-3; weak D call: TRBD1 (5 bases). V gave up 5 bases and J gave up 2 bases, with 10 bases separating them. Germline V gives CDR1 MDHEN, CDR2 SYDVKM. This CDR3 comprises 14 residues. CDR3 coding DNA: TGTGCCAGCAGTGGGGGGGGGACTGGAAACACCATATATTTT. The encoded protein is CASSGGGTGNTIYF. Combining the CDR3 with reference TRBV28 and TRBJ1-3 gives the whole variable domain DVKVTQSSRYLVKRTGEKVFLECVQDMDHENMFWYRQDPGLGLRLIYFSYDVKMKEKGDIPEGYSVSREKKERFSLILESASTNQTSMYLCASSGGGTGNTIYFGEGSWLTVV.

This clone was seen a single time. The rearrangement joins TRBV5-5 to TRBJ2-7; D might be TRBD1 (6 bases). CDR3 size: 19 residues. Deletions cut 4 bases from V and 2 bases from J, with 28 bases between. Germline values: CDR1 SGHKS, CDR2 YYEKEE (reference sequence). The CDR3 region has the DNA TGTGCCAGCAGCGACGACGAGGACAGCCGTTTCTCGGGGCCCTACGAGCAGTACTTC. It specifies CASSDDEDSRFSGPYEQYF.